Described below is a single T cell receptor beta chain sequence and its context. The sample comes from a study of blood T cell repertoires in COVID-19. Study context: Acute and convalescent COVID-19 samples came from the United States, Italy and Spain. PBMCs, B-cell-depleted T cells, or T cells were the source of the cDNA or gDNA that made up the material.

This CDR3 contains 16 residues. In germline, CDR1 is SGHVS, CDR2 FNYEAQ. V lost 5 bases to trimming and J lost 3 bases, with 18 bases between them. Per the authors' pipeline: Estimation of nucleated cell counts was performed using reference gene primer amplification. Libraries were prepared by immunoSEQ multiplex PCR; TCRdb keeps only in-frame clonotypes and omits some of them. V and J calls and clone size are as listed in that table; D and trimming were resolved from the DNA. The profile covers about 160,000 clones, with 89% appearing a single time and approximately 3% taken by the ten largest. V is TRBV7-6 and J is TRBJ2-3; D possibly corresponds to TRBD1 (6 bases). The TCR sequence derives from a man aged 55 to 70 with acute or convalescent COVID-19. Sample: peripheral blood. For the CDR3, the DNA is TGTGCCAGCAGCCCGCAGGACAGTGGGCGAACAGATACGCAGTATTTT. It specifies CASSPQDSGRTDTQYF.